The rows below give T cell receptor beta chains drawn from one sample of a study of a mutant IDH1 vaccine in newly diagnosed glioma. Profiled with immunoSEQ multiplex PCR; TCRdb holds only in-frame clones, not every one. The sample comprises about 32,000 clones, roughly 80% of which are singletons, and roughly 15% rests with the top ten. What these receptors recognize is not known. The sequences come from PBMCs, collected from a glioma patient whose treatment included an IDH1 peptide vaccine. All receptors come from a man younger than 45 with glioma. The CDR3 runs from the conserved cysteine through the conserved F or W. The D gene is left open where the match is weak. Rows give clone size only sometimes, using once, few, many, or a class for an expanded clone.

NA | TRBJ2-3 | TRBV5-1 | NA | 15 | CASSLGQGSTDTQYF | TGCGCCAGCAGCTTGGGGCAGGGGAGCACAGATACGCAGTATTTT
TRBD1 | TRBJ1-1 | TRBV9 | NA | 15 | CASSDFDRGHTEAFF | TGTGCCAGCAGCGATTTCGACAGGGGTCACACTGAAGCTTTCTTT
NA | TRBJ2-7 | TRBV29-1 | NA | 15 | CSVENSAGSPYEQYF | TGCAGCGTTGAAAATTCAGCGGGCAGTCCCTACGAGCAGTACTTC
TRBD2 | TRBJ2-5 | TRBV5-6 | NA | 15 | CASSSRGGWEETQYF | TGTGCCAGCAGCTCGCGGGGAGGGTGGGAAGAGACCCAGTACTTC
TRBD1 | TRBJ1-1 | TRBV5-1 | once | 17 | CASNSLDRALDDTEAFF | TGCGCCAGCAACTCCCTAGACAGGGCTCTGGATGACACTGAAGCTTTCTTT
TRBD1 | TRBJ2-1 | TRBV18 | NA | 14 | CASSPRTGGNEQFF | TGTGCCAGCTCACCCCGGACAGGGGGCAATGAGCAGTTCTTC
NA | TRBJ2-3 | TRBV7-8 | NA | 15 | CASSPRGGGTDTQYF | TGTGCCAGCAGCCCCCGAGGGGGGGGCACAGATACGCAGTATTTT
TRBD1 | TRBJ2-3 | TRBV2 | NA | 16 | CASSPGTGISTDTQYF | TGTGCCAGCAGCCCCGGGACAGGGATTAGCACAGATACGCAGTATTTT
NA | TRBJ1-1 | TRBV4-1 | medium-sized | 15 | CASSQEPALNTEAFF | TGCGCCAGCAGCCAAGAGCCAGCACTCAACACTGAAGCTTTCTTT
NA | TRBJ1-4 | TRBV5-1 | NA | 14 | CASSFGQWDEKLFF | TGCGCCAGCAGCTTCGGACAATGGGATGAAAAACTGTTTTTT
NA | TRBJ2-7 | TRBV5-6 | once | 13 | CASSPTGESEQYF | TGTGCCAGCAGCCCCACCGGAGAGTCCGAGCAGTACTTC
NA | TRBJ2-5 | TRBV27 | NA | 13 | CASSFSRRETQYF | TGTGCCAGCAGTTTTTCCCGCCGGGAGACCCAGTACTTC
TRBD2 | TRBJ2-5 | TRBV30 | NA | 15 | CAWSITSGGAWSQYF | TGTGCCTGGAGTATCACTAGCGGGGGGGCTTGGTCCCAGTACTTC
NA | TRBJ2-1 | TRBV10-1 | NA | 18 | CASSEVLVGSSSYNEQFF | TGCGCCAGCAGTGAGGTCCTAGTTGGTTCCAGCTCCTACAATGAGCAGTTCTTC
TRBD1 | TRBJ1-1 | TRBV7-9 | large | 12 | CASSDRDTEAFF | TGTGCCAGCAGCGACAGGGACACTGAAGCTTTCTTT
NA | TRBJ1-1 | TRBV14 | NA | 14 | CASSQDHGVPEAFF | TGTGCCAGCAGCCAAGATCATGGGGTACCTGAAGCTTTCTTT
NA | TRBJ2-7 | TRBV19 | NA | 13 | CASRSGPNYEQYF | TGTGCCAGTAGGTCGGGACCCAACTACGAGCAGTACTTC
TRBD1 | TRBJ2-6 | TRBV7-9 | NA | 15 | CASSPQGTVSEVLTF | TGTGCCAGCAGTCCCCAGGGGACAGTGTCAGAGGTCCTGACTTTC
NA | TRBJ2-7 | TRBV5-1 | once | 14 | CASSEVASSYEQYF | TGCGCCAGCAGCGAGGTAGCGAGCTCCTACGAGCAGTACTTC
NA | TRBJ1-1 | TRBV4-1 | NA | 15 | CASSQGPGVNTEAFF | TGCGCCAGCAGCCAAGGTCCAGGGGTGAACACTGAAGCTTTCTTT
NA | TRBJ2-7 | TRBV2 | NA | 15 | CASSEARLAYYEQYF | TGTGCCAGCAGTGAAGCTCGGCTAGCGTATTACGAGCAGTACTTC
NA | TRBJ1-3 | TRBV7-2 | NA | 14 | CASSSDVSGNTIYF | TGTGCCAGCAGCTCGGATGTTTCGGGAAACACCATATATTTT
NA | TRBJ2-5 | TRBV6-1 | NA | 15 | CASSEGGRPEETQYF | TGTGCCAGCAGTGAAGGGGGCCGACCAGAGGAGACCCAGTACTTC
TRBD2 | TRBJ2-1 | TRBV4-1 | NA | 15 | CASSQEGRERNEQFF | TGCGCCAGCAGCCAAGAAGGGCGGGAGCGGAATGAGCAGTTCTTC
NA | TRBJ2-2 | TRBV9 | NA | 14 | CASSVDFNTGELFF | TGTGCCAGCAGCGTCGACTTTAACACCGGGGAGCTGTTTTTT
NA | TRBJ2-3 | TRBV19 | NA | 14 | CASSRTGAVDTQYF | TGTGCCAGTAGTAGAACCGGGGCAGTAGATACGCAGTATTTT
NA | TRBJ2-1 | TRBV2 | NA | 13 | CASSTGFYNEQFF | TGTGCCAGCAGTACAGGGTTCTACAATGAGCAGTTCTTC
NA | TRBJ2-7 | TRBV7-9 | NA | 14 | CASSLAPGPREQYF | TGTGCCAGCAGCTTAGCACCAGGCCCTCGCGAGCAGTACTTC
TRBD1 | TRBJ2-2 | TRBV19 | medium-sized | 15 | CASNPGTGYTGELFF | TGTGCCAGCAATCCCGGGACAGGGTACACCGGGGAGCTGTTTTTT